The rows below give T cell receptor beta chains drawn from one sample of a study of spatial heterogeneity in lung cancer. One entry per CDR3 protein results from TCRdb running MiXCR on the 5' RACE reads. Of more than 85,000 distinct CDR3 sequences listed, roughly 8.7% are singletons. The sample here was PBMCs, taken at surgery. The receptor source for this set is a male donor with early-stage non-small cell lung cancer. CDR3s include the opening cysteine and the closing phenylalanine or tryptophan. Each record gives: D gene, J gene, V gene, clone size, CDR3 DNA, CDR3 protein. A D gene is named only where the DNA matches it firmly. The size entry is marked missing in some rows and otherwise reads once, few, many or a size class.

d_call: TRBD2; j_call: TRBJ2-3; v_call: TRBV29-1; clone_size: few; cdr3_nt: TGCAGCGCCCGGGGGGGTCTAGCGGGAGGAGTTGATACGCAGTATTTT; cdr3_aa: CSARGGLAGGVDTQYF
d_call: TRBD1; j_call: TRBJ1-5; v_call: TRBV2; clone_size: many; cdr3_nt: TGTGCCAGCAGTGGACAGGGGGTCGGGCAGCCCCAGCATTTT; cdr3_aa: CASSGQGVGQPQHF
d_call: NA; j_call: TRBJ2-7; v_call: TRBV2; clone_size: once; cdr3_nt: TGTGCCAGCAGGGCATGGGGAGGCTCCTACGAGCAGTACTTC; cdr3_aa: CASRAWGGSYEQYF
d_call: TRBD1; j_call: TRBJ1-2; v_call: TRBV11-1; clone_size: many; cdr3_nt: TGTGCCAGCAGCCCAGGACAGGGCCCCTATGGCTACACCTTC; cdr3_aa: CASSPGQGPYGYTF
d_call: NA; j_call: TRBJ2-5; v_call: TRBV29-1; clone_size: many; cdr3_nt: TGCAGCGTTGTAGGTAATCAAGAGACCCAGTACTTC; cdr3_aa: CSVVGNQETQYF
d_call: TRBD1; j_call: TRBJ1-1; v_call: TRBV7-9; clone_size: many; cdr3_nt: TGTGCCAGCAGCTTTGGACAGGAGAACACTGAAGCTTTCTTT; cdr3_aa: CASSFGQENTEAFF
d_call: NA; j_call: TRBJ1-3; v_call: TRBV5-1; clone_size: NA; cdr3_nt: TGCGCCAGCAGCACACGGGCCGGAACTGGAAACACCATATATTTT; cdr3_aa: CASSTRAGTGNTIYF
d_call: NA; j_call: TRBJ2-3; v_call: TRBV7-2; clone_size: few; cdr3_nt: TGTGCCAGCAGCTTGGGTCTGGATACGCAGTATTTT; cdr3_aa: CASSLGLDTQYF
d_call: NA; j_call: TRBJ1-6; v_call: TRBV27; clone_size: many; cdr3_nt: TGTGCCAGCAGTTTACAAGGTGGAGCCTCACCCCTCCACTTT; cdr3_aa: CASSLQGGASPLHF
d_call: NA; j_call: TRBJ1-1; v_call: TRBV29-1; clone_size: many; cdr3_nt: TGCAGCGTGGCCGGGATCGGCACTGAAGCTTTCTTT; cdr3_aa: CSVAGIGTEAFF
d_call: TRBD2; j_call: TRBJ2-2; v_call: TRBV20-1; clone_size: few; cdr3_nt: TGCAGTGCTCAGCCCGGGGGGGCCACCGGGGAGCTGTTTTTT; cdr3_aa: CSAQPGGATGELFF
d_call: NA; j_call: TRBJ1-1; v_call: TRBV10-3; clone_size: few; cdr3_nt: TGTGCCATCAGTGATTCGGGGTCCATGAACACTGAAGCTTTCTTT; cdr3_aa: CAISDSGSMNTEAFF
d_call: NA; j_call: TRBJ2-1; v_call: TRBV3-1; clone_size: many; cdr3_nt: TGTGCCAGCAGCCAAGATGAGGAGGGAAGTCTTGGCAAGTTCTTC; cdr3_aa: CASSQDEEGSLGKFF
d_call: TRBD1; j_call: TRBJ2-1; v_call: TRBV7-3; clone_size: NA; cdr3_nt: TGTGCCAGCAGCTTAACACAGGGGTCTGGCGAGCAGTTCTTC; cdr3_aa: CASSLTQGSGEQFF